The following is a T cell receptor (beta chain) sequence with its context. The germline V gene encodes CDR1 KGHDR and CDR2 SFDVKD. The V end lost 5 bases, the J end lost 2 bases, and 15 bases lay between the germline ends. The CDR3 runs 15 residues. This specimen comes from a study of T-cell reconstitution after alpha-beta-depleted transplantation in children. Unique molecular identifiers were built into the TCRbeta library. TCRdb re-called the PCR reads with MiXCR, one entry per CDR3 protein. The repertoire holds about 370,000 distinct CDR3 sequences, with just over 20% as singletons. V is TRBV24-1 and J is TRBJ2-7, with D maybe TRBD1 (6 bases). Sequencing used PBMCs from the stem cell graft donor, obtained from the stem cell graft. The clonotype was recovered from a human donor who donated a stem cell graft to a child with acute myeloid leukemia. This chain's CDR3 is CATSGGAGATYEQYF. For the CDR3, the DNA is TGTGCCACCAGTGGAGGGGCAGGGGCGACCTACGAGCAGTACTTC.